This T cell receptor beta chain was sequenced for a study of blood T cell repertoires in COVID-19 (dated by TCRdb to 2020 to 2022). Turning to the overall study: Collaborator samples came from the United States, Italy and Spain and covered acute and convalescent phases of COVID-19. Sample metadata almost always included a de-identified subject ID, COVID-19 status, age in years and sex. The prospective study material was composed of cDNA or gDNA derived from T cells, B-cell-depleted T cells, or PBMCs. A freely available public database, intended as a resource for researchers studying the immune response to SARS-CoV-2, is where the repertoires were released. Samples were obtained from the ongoing ImmuneRACE study (first 160 participants) and from roughly 1,300 subjects provided by 6 global collaborators. Where available, HLA class I and class II types were taken from metadata supplied by the sample provider and were not determined by assay-based typing. The dataset comprised deeply sampled blood TCRbeta repertoires from subjects exposed to, actively infected with, or recovered from COVID-19.

The germline V gene encodes CDR1 SSHAT and CDR2 FNYEAQ (reference sequence). Including cysteine and phenylalanine, the CDR3 has 15 amino acids. The entry retains the CDR3 DNA only, 45 bases that are in frame from base 1. General findings and caveats noted by the study authors: How much clinical and demographic metadata was included differed by source and by participant, and the metadata was provided uncurated.

Details on this clone: The specificity of this receptor is unknown. One end of the junction varies from germline; a read error may be responsible.

TCRbeta CDR3 regions were amplified from genomic DNA by means of the immunoSEQ Assay, a bias-controlled multiplex PCR. On the study's bioinformatics: Within the assay, amplification of reference gene primers was used to estimate how many nucleated cells each sample contained. Sequence reads were collapsed and filtered to measure the absolute abundance of every unique TCRbeta CDR3 rearrangement. Productive Simpson clonality was computed per sample as the square root of Simpson's diversity index over productive rearrangements. The table was pulled from immuneACCESS by TCRdb, which kept in-frame rearrangements only. Such tables lose some clones; where checked, under half of the loss comes from unresolved V genes, and the rest has no known cause. V and J calls plus clone size are reproduced from that table; the DNA served to infer D and trimming. This sample is represented by tens of thousands of clones; around 88% of them were singletons. The ten largest clones take up roughly 4.5% of the sample.

The collaborating institutions used their own protocols to collect whole blood in K2EDTA tubes. Collaborator samples were shipped for TCRbeta analysis as frozen whole blood, isolated PBMCs, or DNA extracted from either sample type. The sequence links TRBV7-7 to TRBJ2-5, with TRBD2 matching 8 junction bases. Sample: peripheral blood. The receptor was derived from a woman between 65 and 79 years old with active COVID-19. In nucleotide form, the sequence is TGTGCTAGCAGCTTAGGGGGGACTAGTTCAGAGACCCAGTACTTC. Its coded protein is CASSLGGTSSETQYF.